In this sample, the clone carrying this T cell receptor (beta chain) turned up many times. The source of the sample is a study of T cells after posttransplantation cyclophosphamide. The repertoire was sequenced with immunoSEQ multiplex PCR; TCRdb's copy has only in-frame clones and lacks some. Altogether 20,000 to 30,000 clones were found in the sample, and no singletons occur. Trimming stripped 0 bases from V and 8 bases from J, with 19 bases between. The CDR3 runs to 17 residues. The V gene's germline CDR1 is MGHRA and CDR2 YSYEKL. The V call is TRBV4-1, the J call TRBJ1-4, with a weak D call TRBD1 (5 bases). This clonotype was obtained from a woman in her fifties or sixties in good health, CMV-negative, and a related stem cell transplant donor. Sequencing input: PBMCs. This CDR3 reads CASSQEVGAGVEEKLFF. The DNA for the CDR3 is TGCGCCAGCAGCCAAGAAGTTGGGGCAGGTGTTGAAGAAAAACTGTTTTTT.